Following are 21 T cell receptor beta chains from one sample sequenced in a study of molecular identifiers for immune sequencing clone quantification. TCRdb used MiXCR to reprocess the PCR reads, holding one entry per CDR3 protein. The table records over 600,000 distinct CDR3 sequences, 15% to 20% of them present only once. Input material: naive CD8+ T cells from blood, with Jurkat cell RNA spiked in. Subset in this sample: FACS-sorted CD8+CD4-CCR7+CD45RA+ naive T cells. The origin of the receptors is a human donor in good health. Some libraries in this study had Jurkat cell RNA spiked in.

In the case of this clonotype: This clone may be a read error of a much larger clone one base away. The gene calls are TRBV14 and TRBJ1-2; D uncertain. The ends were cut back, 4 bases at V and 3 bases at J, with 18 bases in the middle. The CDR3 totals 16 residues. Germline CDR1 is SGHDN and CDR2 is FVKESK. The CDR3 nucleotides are TGTGCCAGCAGCCTACACGGGAGGGAGCGTGACTATGGCTACACCTTC. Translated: CASSLHGRERDYGYTF.

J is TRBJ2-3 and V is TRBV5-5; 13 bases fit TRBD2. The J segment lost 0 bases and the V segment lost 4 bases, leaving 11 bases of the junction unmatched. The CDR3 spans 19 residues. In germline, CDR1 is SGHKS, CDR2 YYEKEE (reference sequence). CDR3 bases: TGTGCCAGCAGCCCATGGACTAGCGGGGGCCCTGGGAGCACAGATACGCAGTATTTT. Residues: CASSPWTSGGPGSTDTQYF.

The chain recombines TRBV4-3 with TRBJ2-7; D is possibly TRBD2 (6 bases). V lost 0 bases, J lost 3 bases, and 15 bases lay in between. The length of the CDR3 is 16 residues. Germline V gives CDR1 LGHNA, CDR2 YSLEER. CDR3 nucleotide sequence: TGCGCCAGCAGCCAAGATTTGGGGGGAGCCTACTACGAGCAGTACTTC. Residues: CASSQDLGGAYYEQYF.

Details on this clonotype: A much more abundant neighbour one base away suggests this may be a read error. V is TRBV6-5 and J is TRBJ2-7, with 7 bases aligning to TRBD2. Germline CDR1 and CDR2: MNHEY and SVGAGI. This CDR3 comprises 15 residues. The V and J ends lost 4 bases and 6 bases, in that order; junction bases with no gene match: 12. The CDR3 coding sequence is TGTGCCAGCAGTTTCCCTGGGGGGGTTGGAGGCGAGCAGTACTTC. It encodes CASSFPGGVGGEQYF.

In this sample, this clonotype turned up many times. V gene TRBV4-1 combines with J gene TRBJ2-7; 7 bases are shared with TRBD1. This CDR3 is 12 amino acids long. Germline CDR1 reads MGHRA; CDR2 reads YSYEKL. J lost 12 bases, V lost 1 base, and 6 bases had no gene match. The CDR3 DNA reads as TGCGCCAGCAGCCAAGGGACAGGCGGCCTGTACTTC. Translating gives CASSQGTGGLYF.

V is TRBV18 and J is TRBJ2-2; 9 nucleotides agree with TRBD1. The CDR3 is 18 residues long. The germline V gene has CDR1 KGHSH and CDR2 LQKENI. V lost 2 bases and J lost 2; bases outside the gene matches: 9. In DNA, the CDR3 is TGTGCCAGCTCACCAGTCCCGGGACAGGGACCAAACACCGGGGAGCTGTTTTTT. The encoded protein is CASSPVPGQGPNTGELFF.

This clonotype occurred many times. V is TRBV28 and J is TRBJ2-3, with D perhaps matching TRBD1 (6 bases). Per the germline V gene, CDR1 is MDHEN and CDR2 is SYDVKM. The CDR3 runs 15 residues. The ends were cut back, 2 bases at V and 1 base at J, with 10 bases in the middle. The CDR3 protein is CASSLVYRGTDTQYF. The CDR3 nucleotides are TGTGCCAGCAGTTTAGTTTACAGGGGCACAGATACGCAGTATTTT.

The CDR3 DNA is TGTGCCAGCAGTGGGGGGCAGGGACCAAATGAAAAACTGTTTTTT. This encodes CASSGGQGPNEKLFF. The chain employs TRBV11-3 and TRBJ1-4, with a possible D match to TRBD1 (6 bases). Germline V gene sequence: CDR1 SGHNT, CDR2 YENEEA. The V gene lost 6 bases and the J gene lost 5 bases, with 16 bases spanning the gap. The CDR3 consists of 15 residues.

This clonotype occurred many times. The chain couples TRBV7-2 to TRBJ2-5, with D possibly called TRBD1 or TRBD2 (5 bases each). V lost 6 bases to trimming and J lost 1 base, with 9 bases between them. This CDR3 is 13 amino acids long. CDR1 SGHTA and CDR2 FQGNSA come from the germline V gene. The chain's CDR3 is CASRAGTQETQYF. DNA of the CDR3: TGTGCCAGCAGAGCCGGGACCCAAGAGACCCAGTACTTC.

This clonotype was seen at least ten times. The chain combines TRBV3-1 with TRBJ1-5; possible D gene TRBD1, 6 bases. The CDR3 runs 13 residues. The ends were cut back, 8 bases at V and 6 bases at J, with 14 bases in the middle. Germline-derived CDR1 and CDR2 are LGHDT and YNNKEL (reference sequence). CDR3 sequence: CASAPGAVQPQHF. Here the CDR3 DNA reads TGTGCCAGCGCCCCGGGGGCAGTTCAGCCCCAGCATTTT.

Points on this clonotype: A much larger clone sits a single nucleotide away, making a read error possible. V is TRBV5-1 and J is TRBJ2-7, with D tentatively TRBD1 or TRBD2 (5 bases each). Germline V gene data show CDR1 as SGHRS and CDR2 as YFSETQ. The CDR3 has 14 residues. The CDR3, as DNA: TGCGCCAGCAGCATCGGGACGCCCCTCTTCGAGCAGTGCTTC. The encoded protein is CASSIGTPLFEQCF.

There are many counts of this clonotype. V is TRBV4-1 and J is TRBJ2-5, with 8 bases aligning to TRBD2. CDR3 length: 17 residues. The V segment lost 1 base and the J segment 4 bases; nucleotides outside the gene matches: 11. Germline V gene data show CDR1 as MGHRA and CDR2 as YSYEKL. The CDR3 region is CASSQGRTSTLGETQYF. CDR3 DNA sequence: TGCGCCAGCAGCCAAGGGAGGACTAGCACCCTAGGAGAGACCCAGTACTTC.

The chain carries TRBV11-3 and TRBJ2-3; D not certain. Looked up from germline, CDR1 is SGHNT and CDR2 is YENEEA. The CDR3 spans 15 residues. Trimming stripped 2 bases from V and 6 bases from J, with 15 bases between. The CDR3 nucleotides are TGTGCCAGCAGCTTAACGACTGGTTTTGCCGATACGCAGTATTTT. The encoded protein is CASSLTTGFADTQYF.

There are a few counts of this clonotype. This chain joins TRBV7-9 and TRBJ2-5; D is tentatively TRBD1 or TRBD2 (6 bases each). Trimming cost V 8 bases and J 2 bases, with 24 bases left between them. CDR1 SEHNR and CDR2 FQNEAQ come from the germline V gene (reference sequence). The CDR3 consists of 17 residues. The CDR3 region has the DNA TGTGCCAGCCGCAGGGGAACTTTTGGAGGGGGGCAAGAGACCCAGTACTTC. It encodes CASRRGTFGGGQETQYF.

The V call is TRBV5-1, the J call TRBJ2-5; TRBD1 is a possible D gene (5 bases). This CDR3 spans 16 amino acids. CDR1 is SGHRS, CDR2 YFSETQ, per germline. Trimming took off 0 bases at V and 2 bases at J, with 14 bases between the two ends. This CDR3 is CASSLVYLDSQETQYF. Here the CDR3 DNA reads TGCGCCAGCAGCTTGGTATACCTCGACAGTCAAGAGACCCAGTACTTC.

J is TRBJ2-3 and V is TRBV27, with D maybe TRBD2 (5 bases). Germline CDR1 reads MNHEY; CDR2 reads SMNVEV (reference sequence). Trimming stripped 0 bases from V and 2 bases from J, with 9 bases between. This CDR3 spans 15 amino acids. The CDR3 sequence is CASSLSVDSTDTQYF. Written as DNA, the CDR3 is TGTGCCAGCAGTTTATCGGTGGACTCCACAGATACGCAGTATTTT.

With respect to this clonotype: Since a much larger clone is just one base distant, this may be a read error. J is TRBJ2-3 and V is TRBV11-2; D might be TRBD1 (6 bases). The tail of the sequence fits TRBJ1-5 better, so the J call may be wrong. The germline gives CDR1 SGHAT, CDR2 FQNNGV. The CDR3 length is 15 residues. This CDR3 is CASSFMGGPTDTQHF. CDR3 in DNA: TGTGCCAGCAGCTTTATGGGGGGCCCCACAGATACGCAGCATTTT.

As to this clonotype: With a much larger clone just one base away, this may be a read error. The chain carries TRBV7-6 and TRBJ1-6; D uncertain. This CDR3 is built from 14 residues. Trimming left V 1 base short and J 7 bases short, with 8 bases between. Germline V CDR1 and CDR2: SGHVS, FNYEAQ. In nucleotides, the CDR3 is TGTGCCAGCAGCTTAGGAGAGGCAAATTCACCCCTCCACTTT. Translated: CASSLGEANSPLHF.

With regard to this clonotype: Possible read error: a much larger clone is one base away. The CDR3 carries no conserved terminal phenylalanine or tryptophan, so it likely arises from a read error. Here the CDR3 reads CASSPRDGGEWYEQYL. CDR3 bases: TGTGCCAGCTCACCACGGGACGGTGGGGAGTGGTACGAGCAGTACCTC. This chain uses TRBV18 with TRBJ2-7; D is possibly TRBD1 or TRBD2 (5 bases each). CDR1 and CDR2 from the germline V gene are KGHSH and LQKENI. The CDR3 is 16 residues long. V dropped 1 base and J dropped 4 bases, with 17 bases sitting between them.

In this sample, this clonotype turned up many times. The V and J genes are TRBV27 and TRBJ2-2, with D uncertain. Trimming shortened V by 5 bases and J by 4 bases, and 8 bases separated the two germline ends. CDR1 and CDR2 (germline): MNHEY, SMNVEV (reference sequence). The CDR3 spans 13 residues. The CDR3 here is CASSPASTGELFF. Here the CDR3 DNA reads TGTGCCAGCAGTCCCGCGAGCACCGGGGAGCTGTTTTTT.

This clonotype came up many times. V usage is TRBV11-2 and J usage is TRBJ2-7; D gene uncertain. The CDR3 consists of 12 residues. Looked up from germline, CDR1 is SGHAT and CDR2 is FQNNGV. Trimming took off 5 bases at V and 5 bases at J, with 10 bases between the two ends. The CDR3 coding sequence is TGTGCCAGCAGCCTACCCCGCCACGAGCAGTACTTC. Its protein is CASSLPRHEQYF.